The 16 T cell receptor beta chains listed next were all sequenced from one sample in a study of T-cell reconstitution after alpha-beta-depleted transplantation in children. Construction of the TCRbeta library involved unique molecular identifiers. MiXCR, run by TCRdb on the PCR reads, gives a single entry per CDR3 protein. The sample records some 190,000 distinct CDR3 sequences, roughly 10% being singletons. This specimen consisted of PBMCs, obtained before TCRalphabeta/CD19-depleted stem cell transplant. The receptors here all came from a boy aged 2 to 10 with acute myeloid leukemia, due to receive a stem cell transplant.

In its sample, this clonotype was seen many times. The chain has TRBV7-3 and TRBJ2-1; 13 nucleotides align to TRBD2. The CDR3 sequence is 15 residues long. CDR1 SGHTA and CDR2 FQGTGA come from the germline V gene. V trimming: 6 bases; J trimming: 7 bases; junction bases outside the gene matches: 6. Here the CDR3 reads CASSRTSGSGNEQFF. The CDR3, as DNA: TGTGCCAGCAGTCGGACTAGCGGGAGTGGTAATGAGCAGTTCTTC.

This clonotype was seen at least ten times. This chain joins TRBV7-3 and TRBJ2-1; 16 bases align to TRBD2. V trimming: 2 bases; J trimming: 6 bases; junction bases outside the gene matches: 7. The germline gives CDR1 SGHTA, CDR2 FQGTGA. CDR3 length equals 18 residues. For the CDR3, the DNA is TGTGCCAGCAGCTTAGGAGGGACTAGCGGGAGGGTCGGCAATGAGCAGTTCTTC. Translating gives CASSLGGTSGRVGNEQFF.

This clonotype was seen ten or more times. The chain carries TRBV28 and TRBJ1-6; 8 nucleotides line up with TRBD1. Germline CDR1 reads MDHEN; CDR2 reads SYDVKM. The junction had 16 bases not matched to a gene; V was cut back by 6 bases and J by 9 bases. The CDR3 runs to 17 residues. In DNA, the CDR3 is TGTGCCAGCAGATTGGGGGGGGAAGGGACAGGCGGTTCACCCCTCCACTTT. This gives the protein CASRLGGEGTGGSPLHF.

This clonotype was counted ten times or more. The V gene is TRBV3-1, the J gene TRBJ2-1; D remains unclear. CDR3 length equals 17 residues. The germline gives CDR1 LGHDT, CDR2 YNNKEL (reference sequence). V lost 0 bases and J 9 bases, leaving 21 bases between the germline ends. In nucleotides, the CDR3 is TGTGCCAGCAGCCAAGAAGGAACTATAAATCCCCGCGGTGAGCAGTTCTTC. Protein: CASSQEGTINPRGEQFF.

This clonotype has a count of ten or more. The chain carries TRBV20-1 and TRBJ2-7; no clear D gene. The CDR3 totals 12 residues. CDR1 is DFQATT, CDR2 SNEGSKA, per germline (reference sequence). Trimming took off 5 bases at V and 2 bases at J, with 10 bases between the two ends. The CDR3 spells CSAEGAAYEQYF. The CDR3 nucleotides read TGCAGTGCTGAAGGTGCGGCCTACGAGCAGTACTTC.

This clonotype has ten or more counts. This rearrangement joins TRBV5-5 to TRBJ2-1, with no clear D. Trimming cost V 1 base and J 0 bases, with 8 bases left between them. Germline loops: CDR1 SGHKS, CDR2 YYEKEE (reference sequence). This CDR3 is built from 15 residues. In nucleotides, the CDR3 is TGTGCCAGCAGCTTGAGGTCGAGCTCCTACAATGAGCAGTTCTTC. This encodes CASSLRSSSYNEQFF.

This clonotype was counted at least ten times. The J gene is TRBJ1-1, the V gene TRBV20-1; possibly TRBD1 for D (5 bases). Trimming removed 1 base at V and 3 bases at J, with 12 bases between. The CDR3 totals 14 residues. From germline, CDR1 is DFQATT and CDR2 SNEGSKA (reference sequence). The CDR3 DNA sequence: TGCAGTGCTAGAGGACTTGGGGGATACACTGAAGCTTTCTTT. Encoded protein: CSARGLGGYTEAFF.

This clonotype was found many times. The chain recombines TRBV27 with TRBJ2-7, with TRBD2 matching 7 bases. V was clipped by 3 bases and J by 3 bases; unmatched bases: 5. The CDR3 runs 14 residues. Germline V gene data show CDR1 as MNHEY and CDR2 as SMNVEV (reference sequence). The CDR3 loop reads CASSFATGGYEQYF. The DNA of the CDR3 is TGTGCCAGCAGTTTCGCTACGGGGGGCTACGAGCAGTACTTC.

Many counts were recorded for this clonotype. CDR3 amino acids: CASSLMGPQETQYF. CDR3 bases: TGCGCCAGCAGCCTAATGGGGCCCCAAGAGACCCAGTACTTC. The rearrangement joins TRBV5-1 to TRBJ2-5; a possible D gene is TRBD1 (5 bases). Trimming took off 4 bases at V and 1 base at J, with 11 bases between the two ends. This CDR3 has 14 residues. CDR1 is SGHRS and CDR2 is YFSETQ in the germline V gene.

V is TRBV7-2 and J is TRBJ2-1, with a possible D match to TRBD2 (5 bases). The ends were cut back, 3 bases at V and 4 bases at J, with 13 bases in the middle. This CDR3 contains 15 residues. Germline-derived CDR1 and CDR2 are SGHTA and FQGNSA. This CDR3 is CASSFDLLGYNEQFF. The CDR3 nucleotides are TGTGCCAGCAGCTTCGACTTACTAGGTTACAATGAGCAGTTCTTC.

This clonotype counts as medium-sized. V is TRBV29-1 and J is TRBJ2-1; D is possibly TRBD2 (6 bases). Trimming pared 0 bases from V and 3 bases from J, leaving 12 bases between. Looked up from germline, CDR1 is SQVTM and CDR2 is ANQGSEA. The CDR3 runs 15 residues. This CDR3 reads CSVEDQAGSYNEQFF. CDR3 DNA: TGCAGCGTTGAAGATCAAGCCGGGAGCTACAATGAGCAGTTCTTC.

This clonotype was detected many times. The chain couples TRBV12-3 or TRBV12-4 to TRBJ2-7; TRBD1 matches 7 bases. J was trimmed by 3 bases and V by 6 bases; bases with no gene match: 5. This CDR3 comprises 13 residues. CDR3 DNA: TGTGCCAGCAGCCGACAGGGCTTCTACGAGCAGTACGTC. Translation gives CASSRQGFYEQYV.

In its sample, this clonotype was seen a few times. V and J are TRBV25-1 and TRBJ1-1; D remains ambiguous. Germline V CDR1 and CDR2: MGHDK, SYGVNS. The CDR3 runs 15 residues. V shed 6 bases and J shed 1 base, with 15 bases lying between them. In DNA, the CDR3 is TGTGCCAGCAGGGGGTTCGGGTACGAGAACACTGAAGCTTTCTTT. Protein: CASRGFGYENTEAFF.

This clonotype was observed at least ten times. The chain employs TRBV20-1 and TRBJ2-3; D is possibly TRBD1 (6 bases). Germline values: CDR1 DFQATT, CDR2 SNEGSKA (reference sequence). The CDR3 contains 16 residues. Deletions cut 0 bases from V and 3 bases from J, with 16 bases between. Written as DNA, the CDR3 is TGCAGTGCTAGAGAGAGGGGGACATATTTGACAGATACGCAGTATTTT. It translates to CSARERGTYLTDTQYF.

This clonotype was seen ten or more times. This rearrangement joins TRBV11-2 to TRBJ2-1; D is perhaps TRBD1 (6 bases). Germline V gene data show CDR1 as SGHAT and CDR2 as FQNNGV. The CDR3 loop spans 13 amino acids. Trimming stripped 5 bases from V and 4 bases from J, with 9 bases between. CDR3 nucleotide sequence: TGTGCCAGCAGCGCGGACAGATACAATGAGCAGTTCTTC. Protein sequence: CASSADRYNEQFF.

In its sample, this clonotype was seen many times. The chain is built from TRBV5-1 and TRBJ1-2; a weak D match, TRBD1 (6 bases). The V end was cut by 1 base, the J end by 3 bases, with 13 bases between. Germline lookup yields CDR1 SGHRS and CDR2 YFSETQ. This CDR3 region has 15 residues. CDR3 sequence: CASSLTSGQHYGYTF. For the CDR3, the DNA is TGCGCCAGCAGCTTGACTAGCGGACAGCACTATGGCTACACCTTC.